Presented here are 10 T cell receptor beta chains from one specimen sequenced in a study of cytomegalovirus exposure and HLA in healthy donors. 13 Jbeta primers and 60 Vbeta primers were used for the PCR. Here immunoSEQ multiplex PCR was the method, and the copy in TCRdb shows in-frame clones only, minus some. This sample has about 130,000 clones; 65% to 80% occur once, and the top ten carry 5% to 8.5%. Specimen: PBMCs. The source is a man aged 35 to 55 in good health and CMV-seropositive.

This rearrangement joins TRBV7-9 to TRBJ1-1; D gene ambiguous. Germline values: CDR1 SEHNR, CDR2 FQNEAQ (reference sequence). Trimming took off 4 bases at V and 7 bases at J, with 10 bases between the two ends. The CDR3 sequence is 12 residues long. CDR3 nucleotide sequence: TGTGCCAGCAGCTCGCAGCGCTTTGAAGCTTTCTTT. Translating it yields CASSSQRFEAFF. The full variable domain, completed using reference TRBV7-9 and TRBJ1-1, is DTGVSQNPRHKITKRGQNVTFRCDPISEHNRLYWYRQTLGQGPEFLTYFQNEAQLEKSRLLSDRFSAERPKGSFSTLEIQRTEQGDSAMYLCASSSQRFEAFFGQGTRLTVV.

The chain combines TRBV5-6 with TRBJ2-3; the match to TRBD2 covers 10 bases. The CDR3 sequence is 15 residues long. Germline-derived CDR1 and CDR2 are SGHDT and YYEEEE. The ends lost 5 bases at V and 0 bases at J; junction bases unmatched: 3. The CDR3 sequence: CASRLAGGSTDTQYF. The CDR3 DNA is TGTGCCAGCAGGTTAGCGGGAGGCAGCACAGATACGCAGTATTTT.

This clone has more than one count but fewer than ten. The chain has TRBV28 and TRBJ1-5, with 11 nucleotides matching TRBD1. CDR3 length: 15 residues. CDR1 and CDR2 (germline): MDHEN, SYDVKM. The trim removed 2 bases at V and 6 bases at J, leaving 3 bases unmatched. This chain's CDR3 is CASSLGQGAGQPQHF. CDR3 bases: TGTGCCAGCAGTTTAGGACAGGGGGCAGGTCAGCCCCAGCATTTT.

CDR3 region: CASSHSGLAGGSSYEQYF. The CDR3 DNA follows: TGCGCCAGCAGCCACTCGGGACTAGCGGGAGGGTCCTCCTACGAGCAGTACTTC. V gene TRBV4-1 combines with J gene TRBJ2-7, with 16 positions matching TRBD2. Trimming cost V 3 bases and J 0 bases; bases outside gene matches: 5. The CDR3 covers 18 residues. Per the germline V gene, CDR1 is MGHRA and CDR2 is YSYEKL.

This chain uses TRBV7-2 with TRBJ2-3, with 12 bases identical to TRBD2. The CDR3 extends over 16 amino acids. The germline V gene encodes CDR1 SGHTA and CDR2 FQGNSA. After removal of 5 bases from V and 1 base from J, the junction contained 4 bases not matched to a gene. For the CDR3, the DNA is TGTGCCAGCAGCACCCGACTAGCGGGAGGCACAGATACGCAGTATTTT. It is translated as CASSTRLAGGTDTQYF.

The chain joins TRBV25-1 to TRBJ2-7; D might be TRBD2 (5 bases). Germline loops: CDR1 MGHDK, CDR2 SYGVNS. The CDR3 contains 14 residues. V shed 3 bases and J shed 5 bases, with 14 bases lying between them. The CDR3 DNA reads TGTGCCAGCAGTGACCCGGGGTGGAGAAACGAGCAGTACTTC. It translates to CASSDPGWRNEQYF.

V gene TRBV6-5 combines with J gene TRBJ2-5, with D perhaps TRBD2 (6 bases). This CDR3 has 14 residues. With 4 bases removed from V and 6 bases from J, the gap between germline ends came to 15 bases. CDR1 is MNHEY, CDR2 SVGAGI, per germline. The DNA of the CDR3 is TGTGCCAGCAGTTCGGGGGTGGGCGGAAAGACCCAGTACTTC. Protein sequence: CASSSGVGGKTQYF.

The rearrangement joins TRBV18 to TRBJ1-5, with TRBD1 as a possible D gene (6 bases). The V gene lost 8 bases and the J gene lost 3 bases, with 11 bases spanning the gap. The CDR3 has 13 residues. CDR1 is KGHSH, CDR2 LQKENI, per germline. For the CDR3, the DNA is TGTGCCAGCCAGGGGCAGTACAATCAGCCCCAGCATTTT. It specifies CASQGQYNQPQHF.

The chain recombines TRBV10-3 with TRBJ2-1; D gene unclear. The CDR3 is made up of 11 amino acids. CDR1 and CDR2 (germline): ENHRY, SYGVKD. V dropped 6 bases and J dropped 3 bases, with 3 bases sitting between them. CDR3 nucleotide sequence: TGTGCCATCAGCAACTACAATGAGCAGTTCTTC. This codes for CAISNYNEQFF.

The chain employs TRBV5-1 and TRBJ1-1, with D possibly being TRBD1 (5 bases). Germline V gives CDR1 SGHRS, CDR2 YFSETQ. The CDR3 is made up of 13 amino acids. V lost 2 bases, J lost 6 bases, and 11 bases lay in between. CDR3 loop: CASSFTEGSEAFF. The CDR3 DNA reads TGCGCCAGCAGCTTCACGGAGGGGTCTGAAGCTTTCTTT.